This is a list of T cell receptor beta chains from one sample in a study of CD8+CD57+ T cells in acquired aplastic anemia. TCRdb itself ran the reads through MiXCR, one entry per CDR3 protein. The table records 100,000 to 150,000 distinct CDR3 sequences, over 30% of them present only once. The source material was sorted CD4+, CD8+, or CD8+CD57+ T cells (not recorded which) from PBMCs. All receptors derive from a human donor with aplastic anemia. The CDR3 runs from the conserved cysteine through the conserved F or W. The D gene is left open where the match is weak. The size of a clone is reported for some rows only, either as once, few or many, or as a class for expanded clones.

cdr3_nt: TGCGCCAGCAGCCAAGATCGACAGGGGGAATTGAACACCGGGGAGCTGTTTTTT
cdr3_aa: CASSQDRQGELNTGELFF
j_call: TRBJ2-2
clone_size: -
v_call: TRBV4-1
d_call: TRBD1

cdr3_nt: TGTGCCAGCAGCTTTCAACAGATGAACACTGAAGCTTTCTTT
cdr3_aa: CASSFQQMNTEAFF
j_call: TRBJ1-1
clone_size: many
v_call: TRBV7-8
d_call: -

cdr3_nt: TGTGCCAGCAGTAAAGACTCAAGGCCCACTGAAGCTTTCTTT
cdr3_aa: CASSKDSRPTEAFF
j_call: TRBJ1-1
clone_size: many
v_call: TRBV2
d_call: -

cdr3_nt: TGTGCCAGCAGCGCAGGGGTAGCTAGCACAGATACGCAGTATTTT
cdr3_aa: CASSAGVASTDTQYF
j_call: TRBJ2-3
clone_size: -
v_call: TRBV11-1
d_call: -

cdr3_nt: TGTGCCAGCAGTGCTACGGTTGACTCTGGAAACACCATATATTTT
cdr3_aa: CASSATVDSGNTIYF
j_call: TRBJ1-3
clone_size: many
v_call: TRBV6-1
d_call: -

cdr3_nt: TGTGCCAGCAGTTATGTGGGCGAGAGCTCACCCCTCCACTTT
cdr3_aa: CASSYVGESSPLHF
j_call: TRBJ1-6
clone_size: -
v_call: TRBV28
d_call: -

cdr3_nt: TGTGCCAGTAGTTTACAGGGGGCCGCTGAAGCTTTCTTT
cdr3_aa: CASSLQGAAEAFF
j_call: TRBJ1-1
clone_size: many
v_call: TRBV19
d_call: TRBD1

cdr3_nt: TGTGCCAGCAGCTTCGGGGGCCCTATCACTGAAGCTTTCTTT
cdr3_aa: CASSFGGPITEAFF
j_call: TRBJ1-1
clone_size: many
v_call: TRBV11-3
d_call: -

cdr3_nt: TGTGCCAGCAAGAGGCTGGCCCAAGAGACCCAGTACTTC
cdr3_aa: CASKRLAQETQYF
j_call: TRBJ2-5
clone_size: -
v_call: TRBV2
d_call: -

cdr3_nt: TGTGCCAGCAGCCCGGACGGAGGGAGCACAGATACGCAGTATTTT
cdr3_aa: CASSPDGGSTDTQYF
j_call: TRBJ2-3
clone_size: -
v_call: TRBV2
d_call: -

cdr3_nt: TGTGCCAGCAGTGAGGGGGCAGGCTACTACGAGCAGTACTTC
cdr3_aa: CASSEGAGYYEQYF
j_call: TRBJ2-7
clone_size: -
v_call: TRBV2
d_call: -

cdr3_nt: TGTGCCATCAGTGAGTCTACAGGGGGCCGGGAGACCCAGTACTTC
cdr3_aa: CAISESTGGRETQYF
j_call: TRBJ2-5
clone_size: -
v_call: TRBV10-3
d_call: TRBD1

cdr3_nt: TGTGCCAGCAGCCACAGCAGGGATTCACCCCTCCACTTT
cdr3_aa: CASSHSRDSPLHF
j_call: TRBJ1-6
clone_size: medium-sized
v_call: TRBV7-3
d_call: -

cdr3_nt: TGTGCCAGCAGTGACCGCTTCTCCACAGGGGTGGGCCAAGAGACCCAGTACTTC
cdr3_aa: CASSDRFSTGVGQETQYF
j_call: TRBJ2-5
clone_size: few
v_call: TRBV6-4
d_call: TRBD1

cdr3_nt: TGTGCCAGCAGCCGACAGGGGCAAAACGAGCAGTACTTC
cdr3_aa: CASSRQGQNEQYF
j_call: TRBJ2-7
clone_size: -
v_call: TRBV2
d_call: TRBD1

cdr3_nt: TGCGCCAGCAGCTTATCCTCTGGGGCCAACGTCCTGACTTTC
cdr3_aa: CASSLSSGANVLTF
j_call: TRBJ2-6
clone_size: many
v_call: TRBV5-1
d_call: -

cdr3_nt: TGTGCCAGCAGCCCCGGGGCGACCCTTAACAATGAGCAGTTCTTC
cdr3_aa: CASSPGATLNNEQFF
j_call: TRBJ2-1
clone_size: many
v_call: TRBV7-7
d_call: -

cdr3_nt: TGCAGTGCCCCCGGGACTGCCGCTTATGGCTACACCTTC
cdr3_aa: CSAPGTAAYGYTF
j_call: TRBJ1-2
clone_size: -
v_call: TRBV20-1
d_call: -

cdr3_nt: TGTGCCAGCAGTTCCGCGGGACAGGGGTTGAGGTATGGCTACACCTTC
cdr3_aa: CASSSAGQGLRYGYTF
j_call: TRBJ1-2
clone_size: many
v_call: TRBV27
d_call: TRBD1

cdr3_nt: TGTGCCATCAGCCTCCGGGACGGAGGGACCTATGGCTACACCTTC
cdr3_aa: CAISLRDGGTYGYTF
j_call: TRBJ1-2
clone_size: -
v_call: TRBV10-3
d_call: -

cdr3_nt: TGTGCCACCAGCAGCTCGGACAGGGAAAATGGCTACACCTTC
cdr3_aa: CATSSSDRENGYTF
j_call: TRBJ1-2
clone_size: -
v_call: TRBV15
d_call: TRBD1

cdr3_nt: TGTGCCAGTAGTATCCCTACGCAGGGGCGTGGCTACACCTTC
cdr3_aa: CASSIPTQGRGYTF
j_call: TRBJ1-2
clone_size: many
v_call: TRBV19
d_call: -

cdr3_nt: TGTGCCAGCAGCGGTCCTCGCCATAATGAAAAACTGTTTTTT
cdr3_aa: CASSGPRHNEKLFF
j_call: TRBJ1-4
clone_size: -
v_call: TRBV7-2
d_call: -

cdr3_nt: TGTGCCACCAGCAGAGAAAGGGGGACGGGAGGCTACACCTTC
cdr3_aa: CATSRERGTGGYTF
j_call: TRBJ1-2
clone_size: -
v_call: TRBV15
d_call: -

cdr3_nt: TGTGCCATCAGATCCGGACAGGGCTCCTACGAGCAGTACTTC
cdr3_aa: CAIRSGQGSYEQYF
j_call: TRBJ2-7
clone_size: -
v_call: TRBV10-3
d_call: TRBD1

cdr3_nt: TGTGCCAGCAGTTACTCGCTTTTGAACACTGAAGCTTTCTTT
cdr3_aa: CASSYSLLNTEAFF
j_call: TRBJ1-1
clone_size: many
v_call: TRBV6-6
d_call: -

cdr3_nt: TGTGCCAGCAGCTGGGGAACGGAGCAGTACTTC
cdr3_aa: CASSWGTEQYF
j_call: TRBJ2-7
clone_size: few
v_call: TRBV7-3
d_call: -

cdr3_nt: TGTGCCAGCCTGGAACAGGGGCTCTACACAGATACGCAGTATTTT
cdr3_aa: CASLEQGLYTDTQYF
j_call: TRBJ2-3
clone_size: few
v_call: TRBV6-1
d_call: TRBD1

cdr3_nt: TGCGCCAGCAGCTTGGCCACGGGAGGCGAGCAGTACTTC
cdr3_aa: CASSLATGGEQYF
j_call: TRBJ2-7
clone_size: -
v_call: TRBV5-1
d_call: TRBD2

cdr3_nt: TGCGCCAGCAGCTTGCTTTCGGACAACTCCGCCTATGGCTACACCTTC
cdr3_aa: CASSLLSDNSAYGYTF
j_call: TRBJ1-2
clone_size: -
v_call: TRBV5-1
d_call: -

cdr3_nt: TGTGCCAGCAGTGACCAGAGGACAGGGGGTTCACCCCTCCACTTT
cdr3_aa: CASSDQRTGGSPLHF
j_call: TRBJ1-6
clone_size: many
v_call: TRBV6-1
d_call: TRBD1

cdr3_nt: TGTGCCAGCAGTTTAAGTCGGGTGAACACTGAAGCTTTCTTT
cdr3_aa: CASSLSRVNTEAFF
j_call: TRBJ1-1
clone_size: -
v_call: TRBV27
d_call: -

cdr3_nt: TGTGCCAGTAGTATACGCGGGGGGGTTTACAATGAGCAGTTCTTC
cdr3_aa: CASSIRGGVYNEQFF
j_call: TRBJ2-1
clone_size: many
v_call: TRBV19
d_call: TRBD2

cdr3_nt: TGTGCCAGTAGTATAGACAGGGGTGAAGCTTTCTTT
cdr3_aa: CASSIDRGEAFF
j_call: TRBJ1-1
clone_size: -
v_call: TRBV19
d_call: -

cdr3_nt: TGCAGCGTTGAGGTCGCTTTCTTT
cdr3_aa: CSVEVAFF
j_call: TRBJ1-1
clone_size: -
v_call: TRBV29-1
d_call: -

cdr3_nt: TGCAGCGTTGCCTCTAGCGCATGGGGGAATCAGCCCCAGCATTTT
cdr3_aa: CSVASSAWGNQPQHF
j_call: TRBJ1-5
clone_size: many
v_call: TRBV29-1
d_call: -

cdr3_nt: TGTGCCAGTAGTCTCCGGGACACCGCCACAGATACGCAGTATTTT
cdr3_aa: CASSLRDTATDTQYF
j_call: TRBJ2-3
clone_size: many
v_call: TRBV19
d_call: -

cdr3_nt: TGTGCCAGCAGCCCCGCGGGGAGGGGTAGAGCCGGGGAGCTGTTTTTT
cdr3_aa: CASSPAGRGRAGELFF
j_call: TRBJ2-2
clone_size: -
v_call: TRBV28
d_call: TRBD2

cdr3_nt: TGTGCCAGCAGTTACGTGACAGGGGTTGATTCACCCCTCCACTTT
cdr3_aa: CASSYVTGVDSPLHF
j_call: TRBJ1-6
clone_size: once
v_call: TRBV6-5
d_call: TRBD1

cdr3_nt: TGTGCCACCAGCAGAGATCGGACGGAGAATCAGCCCCAGCATTTT
cdr3_aa: CATSRDRTENQPQHF
j_call: TRBJ1-5
clone_size: -
v_call: TRBV15
d_call: -

cdr3_nt: TGCGCCAGCAGCCCCGGGGACCGTGGAACTGAAGCTTTCTTT
cdr3_aa: CASSPGDRGTEAFF
j_call: TRBJ1-1
clone_size: many
v_call: TRBV5-1
d_call: -

cdr3_nt: TGTGCCAGCAGCTTAGAGCGAGTGCAGGGCCACGAGCAGTACTTC
cdr3_aa: CASSLERVQGHEQYF
j_call: TRBJ2-7
clone_size: many
v_call: TRBV7-9
d_call: -

cdr3_nt: TGCAGTGCTAGATGGGACCAAACTGAAAAACTGTTTTTT
cdr3_aa: CSARWDQTEKLFF
j_call: TRBJ1-4
clone_size: many
v_call: TRBV20-1
d_call: -

cdr3_nt: TGTGCCAGCAGCCAGAGAGGGTGGGGCACAGATACGCAGTATTTT
cdr3_aa: CASSQRGWGTDTQYF
j_call: TRBJ2-3
clone_size: many
v_call: TRBV5-6
d_call: -

cdr3_nt: TGTGCCAGTAGCCCCTCGATGGGAGGGGGCCTCGAGCAGTACTTC
cdr3_aa: CASSPSMGGGLEQYF
j_call: TRBJ2-7
clone_size: many
v_call: TRBV19
d_call: -

cdr3_nt: TGTGCCAGTAGTATAAGGGGACAGGGCTCCTACGAGCAGTACTTC
cdr3_aa: CASSIRGQGSYEQYF
j_call: TRBJ2-7
clone_size: many
v_call: TRBV19
d_call: TRBD1

cdr3_nt: TGTGCCATCAGTGATCCGACAGGGGGCAGGGAGGCCCAGTACTTC
cdr3_aa: CAISDPTGGREAQYF
j_call: TRBJ2-5
clone_size: -
v_call: TRBV10-3
d_call: TRBD1

cdr3_nt: TGTGCCAGCAGTGAACGGGGCGGGGGGATAGAGACCCAGTACTTC
cdr3_aa: CASSERGGGIETQYF
j_call: TRBJ2-5
clone_size: -
v_call: TRBV25-1
d_call: TRBD2

cdr3_nt: TGTGCCAGTAGCCACGGGACTAGCGTCTACGAGCAGTACTTC
cdr3_aa: CASSHGTSVYEQYF
j_call: TRBJ2-7
clone_size: -
v_call: TRBV19
d_call: TRBD2

cdr3_nt: TGTGCCAGCAGTCGGTACTCCGGAAACACCATATATTTT
cdr3_aa: CASSRYSGNTIYF
j_call: TRBJ1-3
clone_size: -
v_call: TRBV25-1
d_call: -

cdr3_nt: TGCGGCGATCACATGAACACCGGGGAGCTGTTTTTT
cdr3_aa: CGDHMNTGELFF
j_call: TRBJ2-2
clone_size: -
v_call: TRBV29-1
d_call: -

cdr3_nt: TGTGCCAGTACCGACAGGAATAATGAAAAACTGTTTTTT
cdr3_aa: CASTDRNNEKLFF
j_call: TRBJ1-4
clone_size: many
v_call: TRBV19
d_call: -

cdr3_nt: TGTGCCAGCAGCTTAGGGGGGACAGGGGACTACGAGCAGTACTTC
cdr3_aa: CASSLGGTGDYEQYF
j_call: TRBJ2-7
clone_size: many
v_call: TRBV11-2
d_call: TRBD1

cdr3_nt: TGTGCCAGCAGTCCCGGAGGGCGGGGGGCCGAAGATACGCAGTATTTT
cdr3_aa: CASSPGGRGAEDTQYF
j_call: TRBJ2-3
clone_size: many
v_call: TRBV7-2
d_call: TRBD2

cdr3_nt: TGCGCCAGCTCCCTTACAGGAAATGAGCAGTTCTTC
cdr3_aa: CASSLTGNEQFF
j_call: TRBJ2-1
clone_size: many
v_call: TRBV5-1
d_call: -